The 23 T cell receptor beta chains listed next were all sequenced from one sample in a study of PD-1 blockade in classical Hodgkin lymphoma. Time point defined: cycle 4 day 1 (C4D1), after about 6 weeks of nivolumab. Each patient relapsed following autologous stem cell transplantation, and prior brentuximab vedotin exposure differed. The protocol was immunoSEQ multiplex PCR, while the TCRdb copy is restricted to in-frame clones and leaves out a portion. The table includes 50,000 to 65,000 clones, about 92% detected once. The sample was peripheral blood mononuclear cells (PBMCs), taken before the fourth cycle of nivolumab. These receptors all come from a human donor with classical Hodgkin lymphoma.

Only a few counts were recorded for this clone. The V call is TRBV7-6, the J call TRBJ1-2; D gene ambiguous. CDR1 and CDR2 (germline): SGHVS, FNYEAQ. Trimming removed 0 bases at V and 4 bases at J, with 9 bases between. This CDR3 contains 14 residues. The CDR3 nucleotides read TGTGCCAGCAGCTTAGCGGACGGTCCCTATGGCTACACCTTC. Its translation: CASSLADGPYGYTF.

The rearrangement joins TRBV15 to TRBJ2-3; the D gene is possibly TRBD2 (5 bases). The CDR3 contains 13 residues. The germline CDR1 and CDR2 sequences are LNHNV and YYDKDF (reference sequence). Trimming stripped 2 bases from V and 4 bases from J, with 7 bases between. The CDR3 sequence is CATSRPLADTQYF. The CDR3 bases are TGTGCCACCAGCAGACCACTAGCAGATACGCAGTATTTT.

The CDR3 DNA is TGTGCCAGCAGCTCGGTCCGGGACACGACCTACAATGAGCAGTTCTTC. Protein product: CASSSVRDTTYNEQFF. The rearrangement links TRBV11-3 to TRBJ2-1; a possible D gene is TRBD1 (6 bases). V lost 4 bases, J lost 2 bases, and 15 bases lay in between. The V gene's germline CDR1 is SGHNT and CDR2 YENEEA. The CDR3 spans 16 residues.

V usage is TRBV4-1 and J usage is TRBJ2-2; no firm D call. This CDR3 has 14 residues. Trimming cost V 2 bases and J 3 bases, with 7 bases left between them. The germline V gene encodes CDR1 MGHRA and CDR2 YSYEKL. CDR3 in DNA: TGCGCCAGCAGCCAACTAAGGGACACCGGGGAGCTGTTTTTT. It yields the protein CASSQLRDTGELFF.

The rearrangement links TRBV19 to TRBJ2-7; 7 positions agree with TRBD1. This CDR3 has 15 amino acids. V lost 0 bases, J lost 2 bases, and 4 bases stayed unmatched. CDR1 is LNHDA and CDR2 is SQIVND in the germline V gene (reference sequence). Here the CDR3 DNA reads TGTGCCAGTAGTATAGATAACAGGGGTCCCTACGAGCAGTACTTC. Translating gives CASSIDNRGPYEQYF.

The genes are TRBV30 and TRBJ1-1; maybe TRBD1 (6 bases). Germline CDR1 GTSNPN, CDR2 SVGIG (reference sequence). V was clipped by 3 bases and J by 7 bases, with 21 bases between them. This CDR3 region has 15 residues. CDR3 DNA: TGTGCCTGGAGAAATGGGGACAACTTGCGGGGTGAAGCTTTCTTT. It encodes CAWRNGDNLRGEAFF.

The chain is built from TRBV7-2 and TRBJ2-1, with 10 bases fitting TRBD2. Losses at the gene ends were 1 base for V and 14 bases for J; bases not matched to a gene: 2. The CDR3 is made up of 12 amino acids. CDR1 is SGHTA, CDR2 FQGNSA, per germline. Here the CDR3 DNA reads TGTGCCAGCAGCTTAGGAGCGGGGGGGGAGTTCTTC. It specifies CASSLGAGGEFF.

The chain couples TRBV7-2 to TRBJ2-1; D call uncertain. Deletions cut 1 base from V and 0 bases from J, with 13 bases between. The CDR3 spans 17 residues. CDR1 and CDR2 (germline): SGHTA, FQGNSA. Written as DNA, the CDR3 is TGTGCCAGCAGCTTAGTCGTTAGTGTGAGCTCCTACAATGAGCAGTTCTTC. Its protein product is CASSLVVSVSSYNEQFF.

The chain recombines TRBV5-1 with TRBJ2-1; 16 bases are a match to TRBD2. From germline, CDR1 is SGHRS and CDR2 YFSETQ. The ends lost 3 bases at V and 4 bases at J; junction bases unmatched: 1. The CDR3 runs to 16 residues. CDR3 sequence: CASSWGLAGGYNEQFF. The DNA for the CDR3 is TGCGCCAGCAGCTGGGGACTAGCGGGAGGGTACAATGAGCAGTTCTTC.

The gene calls are TRBV7-2 and TRBJ1-6, with TRBD1 as a possible D gene (5 bases). CDR1 is SGHTA and CDR2 is FQGNSA in the germline V gene. Trimming cost V 5 bases and J 7 bases, with 21 bases left between them. The length of the CDR3 is 17 residues. The DNA of the CDR3 is TGTGCCAGCAGCGCTAATCGGGGGATGCACCTCAATTCACCCCTCCACTTT. Its translation is CASSANRGMHLNSPLHF.

V usage is TRBV5-1 and J usage is TRBJ1-1; tentatively, D is TRBD1 (5 bases). This CDR3 is 13 amino acids long. CDR1 and CDR2 (germline): SGHRS, YFSETQ. The V end lost 5 bases, the J end lost 2 bases, and 10 bases lay between the germline ends. CDR3 bases: TGCGCCAGCAGTTTCAGGGTTAACACTGAAGCTTTCTTT. The encoded protein is CASSFRVNTEAFF.

This chain connects TRBV9 to TRBJ2-2, with 11 nucleotides matching TRBD1. This CDR3 contains 18 residues. V lost 0 bases and J lost 3; bases outside the gene matches: 7. In germline, CDR1 is SGDLS, CDR2 YYNGEE. CDR3 in DNA: TGTGCCAGCAGCGTAGCTACCGGACAGGGGGCTTACACCGGGGAGCTGTTTTTT. Translation gives CASSVATGQGAYTGELFF.

V is TRBV11-2 and J is TRBJ1-2; D possibly corresponds to TRBD1 (6 bases). V was cut by 5 bases and J by 5 bases, with 24 bases left in between. Germline-derived CDR1 and CDR2 are SGHAT and FQNNGV. The CDR3 has 17 amino acids. CDR3 bases: TGTGCCAGCAGCCCCCGGCAGGGGATCTCTTATTTATATGGCTACACCTTC. Residues: CASSPRQGISYLYGYTF.

The chain carries TRBV5-5 and TRBJ2-2; no clear D gene. CDR3 length: 14 amino acids. V was trimmed by 0 bases and J by 7 bases, leaving 10 bases between them. Germline CDR1 is SGHKS and CDR2 is YYEKEE (reference sequence). The CDR3 reads CASSLGAFDGELFF. In DNA form, the CDR3 reads TGTGCCAGCAGCTTGGGAGCGTTCGACGGGGAGCTGTTTTTT.

This clone was detected only once. The rearrangement links TRBV27 to TRBJ2-1; TRBD2 is a possible D gene (5 bases). From germline, CDR1 is MNHEY and CDR2 SMNVEV (reference sequence). The length of the CDR3 is 14 residues. The V gene lost 3 bases and the J gene lost 4 bases, with 10 bases spanning the gap. The chain's CDR3 is CASSFGLLYNEQFF. For the CDR3, the DNA is TGTGCCAGCAGTTTCGGACTGCTTTACAATGAGCAGTTCTTC.

The CDR3 spells CASRSTGSYEQYF. CDR3 DNA: TGTGCCAGTAGGTCGACAGGGTCCTACGAGCAGTACTTC. The chain links TRBV19 to TRBJ2-7, with 7 bases aligning to TRBD1. V gave up 6 bases and J gave up 1 base; unmatched junction bases: 3. The germline V gene encodes CDR1 LNHDA and CDR2 SQIVND (reference sequence). CDR3 size: 13 residues.

V usage is TRBV7-2 and J usage is TRBJ2-7, with D uncertain. Germline values: CDR1 SGHTA, CDR2 FQGNSA. V lost 6 bases to trimming and J lost 2 bases, with 17 bases between them. The CDR3 has 15 amino acids. The CDR3 here is CASRTTSFAAYEQYF. The CDR3 DNA reads TGTGCCAGCAGAACCACCTCGTTTGCAGCCTACGAGCAGTACTTC.

The chain couples TRBV7-8 to TRBJ2-3, with 10 bases matching TRBD1. The CDR3 runs 16 residues. Unmatched junction bases numbered 6, after V lost 5 bases and J lost 1 base. The V gene's germline CDR1 is SGHVS and CDR2 FQNEAQ. The CDR3 DNA reads TGTGCCAGCAGCCGACAGGGGGCGGGGGGCACAGATACGCAGTATTTT. Protein sequence: CASSRQGAGGTDTQYF.

This clone was picked up a small number of times. The V gene is TRBV19, the J gene TRBJ1-5, with no clear D. Trimming shortened V by 3 bases and J by 7 bases, and 10 bases separated the two germline ends. This CDR3 contains 13 residues. CDR1 and CDR2 (germline): LNHDA, SQIVND (reference sequence). CDR3 DNA: TGTGCCAGTAGTATGCCCCAAGGGCAGCCCCAGCATTTT. Its translation: CASSMPQGQPQHF.

V usage is TRBV7-2 and J usage is TRBJ2-7; TRBD1 is a possible D gene (5 bases). This CDR3 is 13 amino acids long. The germline V gene has CDR1 SGHTA and CDR2 FQGNSA. V gave up 2 bases and J gave up 3 bases, with 8 bases separating them. For the CDR3, the DNA is TGTGCCAGCAGCTTAAAGCAGGGCTACGAGCAGTACTTC. This codes for CASSLKQGYEQYF. The full variable domain, with the rest looked up from reference TRBV7-2 and TRBJ2-7, is GAGVSQSPSNKVTEKGKDVELRCDPISGHTALYWYRQSLGQGLEFLIYFQGNSAPDKSGLPSDRFSAERTGGSVSTLTIQRTQQEDSAVYLCASSLKQGYEQYFGPGTRLTVT.

This rearrangement joins TRBV6-1 to TRBJ1-6; D is perhaps TRBD1 (5 bases). V was cut by 6 bases and J by 3 bases, with 12 bases left in between. This CDR3 has 15 amino acids. From germline, CDR1 is MNHNS and CDR2 SASEGT. For the CDR3, the DNA is TGTGCCAGCAGCCTCCGGGACGGCTATAATTCACCCCTCCACTTT. Translating it yields CASSLRDGYNSPLHF.

The chain joins TRBV5-1 to TRBJ2-5; possible D gene TRBD1, 6 bases. The germline V and J ends were trimmed by 0 bases and 5 bases, with 17 bases remaining between them. The CDR3 spans 16 residues. From germline, CDR1 is SGHRS and CDR2 YFSETQ. The CDR3 sequence is CASSLGGLQGRETQYF. The CDR3 DNA reads as TGCGCCAGCAGCTTGGGCGGCTTGCAGGGGCGGGAGACCCAGTACTTC.

The chain combines TRBV5-5 with TRBJ1-5; D remains ambiguous. Trimming cost V 0 bases and J 2 bases, with 12 bases left between them. The CDR3 covers 16 residues. Germline CDR1 is SGHKS and CDR2 is YYEKEE (reference sequence). Written as DNA, the CDR3 is TGTGCCAGCAGCTTGGCCAGTAGGGTTGGCAATCAGCCCCAGCATTTT. Translated, it gives CASSLASRVGNQPQHF.